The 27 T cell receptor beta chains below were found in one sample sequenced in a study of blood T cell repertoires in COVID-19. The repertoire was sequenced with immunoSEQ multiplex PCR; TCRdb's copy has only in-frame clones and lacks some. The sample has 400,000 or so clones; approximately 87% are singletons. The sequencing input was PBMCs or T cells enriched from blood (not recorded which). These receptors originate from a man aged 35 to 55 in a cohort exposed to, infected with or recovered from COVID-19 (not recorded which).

As DNA, the CDR3 is TGTGCCAGCAGCCTCGGACTAGCGGGAGGGCTGAGTGAGCAGTTCTTC. Residues: CASSLGLAGGLSEQFF. The chain combines TRBV7-2 with TRBJ2-1, with 15 bases lining up with TRBD2. Germline V CDR1 and CDR2: SGHTA, FQGNSA. V shed 5 bases and J 9 bases; nucleotides not matched to a gene: 8. The CDR3 is 16 amino acids.

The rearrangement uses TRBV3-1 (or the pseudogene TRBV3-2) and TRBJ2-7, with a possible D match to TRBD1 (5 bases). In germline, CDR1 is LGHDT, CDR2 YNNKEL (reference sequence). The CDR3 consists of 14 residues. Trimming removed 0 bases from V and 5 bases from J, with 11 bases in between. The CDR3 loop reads CASSQDRVTDEQYF. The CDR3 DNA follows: TGTGCCAGCAGCCAAGACAGGGTGACGGACGAGCAGTACTTC.

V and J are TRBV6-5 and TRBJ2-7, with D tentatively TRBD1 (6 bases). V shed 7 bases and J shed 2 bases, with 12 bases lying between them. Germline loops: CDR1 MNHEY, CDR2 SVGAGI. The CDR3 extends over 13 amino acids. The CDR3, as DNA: TGTGCCAGCATAGCAGGGGATACCTACGAGCAGTACTTC. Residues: CASIAGDTYEQYF.

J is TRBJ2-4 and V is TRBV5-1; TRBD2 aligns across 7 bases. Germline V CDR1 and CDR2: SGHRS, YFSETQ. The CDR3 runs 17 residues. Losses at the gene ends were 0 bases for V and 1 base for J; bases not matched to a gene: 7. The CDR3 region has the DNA TGCGCCAGCAGCTTGGCGGGGCGGGAGCGGGCCAAAAACATTCAGTACTTC. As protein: CASSLAGRERAKNIQYF.

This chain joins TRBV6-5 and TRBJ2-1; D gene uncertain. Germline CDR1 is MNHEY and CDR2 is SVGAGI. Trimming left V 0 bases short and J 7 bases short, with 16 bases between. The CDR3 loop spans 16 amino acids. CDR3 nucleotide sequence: TGTGCCAGCAGTTACTCATCCGGGTTGGCTAGAAATGAGCAGTTCTTC. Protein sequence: CASSYSSGLARNEQFF.

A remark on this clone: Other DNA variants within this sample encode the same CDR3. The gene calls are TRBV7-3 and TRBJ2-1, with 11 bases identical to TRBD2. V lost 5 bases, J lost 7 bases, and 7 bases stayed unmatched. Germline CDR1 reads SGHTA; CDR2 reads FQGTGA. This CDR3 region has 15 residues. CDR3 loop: CASSVTSGSGNEQFF. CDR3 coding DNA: TGTGCCAGCAGCGTTACTAGCGGGAGTGGAAATGAGCAGTTCTTC.

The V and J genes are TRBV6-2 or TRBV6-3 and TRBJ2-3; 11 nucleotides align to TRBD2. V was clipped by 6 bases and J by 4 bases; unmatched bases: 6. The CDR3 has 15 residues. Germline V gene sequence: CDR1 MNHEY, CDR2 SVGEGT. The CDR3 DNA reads TGTGCCAGCAGCAAACTAGCGGGAGTTCCAGATACGCAGTATTTT. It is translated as CASSKLAGVPDTQYF.

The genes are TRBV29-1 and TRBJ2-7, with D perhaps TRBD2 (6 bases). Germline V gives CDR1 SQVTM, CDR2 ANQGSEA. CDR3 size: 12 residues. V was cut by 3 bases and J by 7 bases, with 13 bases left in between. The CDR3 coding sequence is TGCAGCGTTGATATGGGGGGTTCGGAGCAGTACTTC. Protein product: CSVDMGGSEQYF.

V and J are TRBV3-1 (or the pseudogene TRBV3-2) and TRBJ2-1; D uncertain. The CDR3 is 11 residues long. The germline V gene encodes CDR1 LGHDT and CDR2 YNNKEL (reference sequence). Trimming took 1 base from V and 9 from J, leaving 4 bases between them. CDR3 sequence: CASSQALEQFF. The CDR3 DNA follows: TGTGCCAGCAGCCAAGCTCTTGAGCAGTTCTTC.

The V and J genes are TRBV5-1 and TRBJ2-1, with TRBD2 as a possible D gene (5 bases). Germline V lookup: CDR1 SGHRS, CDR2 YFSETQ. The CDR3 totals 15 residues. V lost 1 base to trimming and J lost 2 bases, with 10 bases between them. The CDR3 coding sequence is TGCGCCAGCAGCTTGTCGCCGGGAACCTACAATGAGCAGTTCTTC. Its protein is CASSLSPGTYNEQFF. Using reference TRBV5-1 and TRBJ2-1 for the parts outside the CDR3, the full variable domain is KAGVTQTPRYLIKTRGQQVTLSCSPISGHRSVSWYQQTPGQGLQFLFEYFSETQRNKGNFPGRFSGRQFSNSRSEMNVSTLELGDSALYLCASSLSPGTYNEQFFGPGTRLTVL.

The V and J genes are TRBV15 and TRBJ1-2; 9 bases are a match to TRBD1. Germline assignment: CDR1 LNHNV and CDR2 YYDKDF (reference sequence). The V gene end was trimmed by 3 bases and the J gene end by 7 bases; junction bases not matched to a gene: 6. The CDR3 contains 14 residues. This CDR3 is CATSSRQGEGGYTF. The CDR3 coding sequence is TGTGCCACCAGCAGCCGACAGGGGGAGGGTGGCTACACCTTC.

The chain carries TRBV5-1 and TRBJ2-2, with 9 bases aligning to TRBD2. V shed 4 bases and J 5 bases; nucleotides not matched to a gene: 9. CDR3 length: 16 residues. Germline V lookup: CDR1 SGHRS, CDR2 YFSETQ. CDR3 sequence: CASSLGPAGGTGELFF. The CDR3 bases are TGCGCCAGCAGCCTGGGACCAGCGGGAGGAACCGGGGAGCTGTTTTTT.

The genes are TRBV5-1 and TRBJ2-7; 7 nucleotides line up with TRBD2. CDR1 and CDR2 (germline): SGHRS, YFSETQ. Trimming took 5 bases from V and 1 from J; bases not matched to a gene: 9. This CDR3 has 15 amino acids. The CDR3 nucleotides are TGCGCCAGCAGTTTTGGCGGGAGACTTTCCTACGAGCAGTACTTC. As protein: CASSFGGRLSYEQYF.

CDR3: CATSRDRQTQETQYF. In DNA form, the CDR3 reads TGTGCCACCAGCAGAGATCGACAAACCCAAGAGACCCAGTACTTC. This chain links TRBV15 with TRBJ2-5; D unclear. The germline gives CDR1 LNHNV, CDR2 YYDKDF (reference sequence). The CDR3 runs to 15 residues. The V and J ends lost 0 bases and 1 base respectively, with 9 bases between them. The full variable domain, completed using reference TRBV15 and TRBJ2-5, is DAMVIQNPRYQVTQFGKPVTLSCSQTLNHNVMYWYQQKSSQAPKLLFHYYDKDFNNEADTPDNFQSRRPNTSFCFLDIRSPGLGDTAMYLCATSRDRQTQETQYFGPGTRLLVL.

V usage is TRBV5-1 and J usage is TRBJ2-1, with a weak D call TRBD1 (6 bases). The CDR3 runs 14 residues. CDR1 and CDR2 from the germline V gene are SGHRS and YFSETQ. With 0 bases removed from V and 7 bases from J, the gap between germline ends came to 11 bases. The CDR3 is CASSLDRVGNEQFF. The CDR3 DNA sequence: TGCGCCAGCAGCTTGGACAGGGTGGGGAATGAGCAGTTCTTC.

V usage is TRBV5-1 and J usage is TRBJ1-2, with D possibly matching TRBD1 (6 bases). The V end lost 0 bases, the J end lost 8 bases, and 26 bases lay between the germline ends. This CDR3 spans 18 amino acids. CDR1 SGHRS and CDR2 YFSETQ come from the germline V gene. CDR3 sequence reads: CASSLVPTGTPFQYGYTF. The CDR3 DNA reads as TGCGCCAGCAGCTTGGTTCCTACAGGGACCCCTTTTCAATACGGCTACACCTTC.

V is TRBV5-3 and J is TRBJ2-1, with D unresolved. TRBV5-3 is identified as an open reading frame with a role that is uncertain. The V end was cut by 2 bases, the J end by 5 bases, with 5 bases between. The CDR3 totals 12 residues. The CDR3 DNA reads TGTGCCAGAAGCTTTCGTGACAATGAGCAGTTCTTC. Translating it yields CARSFRDNEQFF.

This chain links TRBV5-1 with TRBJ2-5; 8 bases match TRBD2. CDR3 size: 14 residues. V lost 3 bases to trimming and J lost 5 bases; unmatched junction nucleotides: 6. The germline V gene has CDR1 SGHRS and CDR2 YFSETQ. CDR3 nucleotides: TGCGCCAGCAGCTCAAAGCGGGAGTGGGAGACCCAGTACTTC. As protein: CASSSKREWETQYF. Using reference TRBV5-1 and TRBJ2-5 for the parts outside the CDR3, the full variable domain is KAGVTQTPRYLIKTRGQQVTLSCSPISGHRSVSWYQQTPGQGLQFLFEYFSETQRNKGNFPGRFSGRQFSNSRSEMNVSTLELGDSALYLCASSSKREWETQYFGPGTRLLVL.

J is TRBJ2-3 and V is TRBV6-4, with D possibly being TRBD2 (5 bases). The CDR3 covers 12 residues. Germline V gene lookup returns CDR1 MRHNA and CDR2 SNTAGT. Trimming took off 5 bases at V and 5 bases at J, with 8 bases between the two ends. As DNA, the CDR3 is TGTGCCAGCAGTCGGGGTGGAGATACGCAGTATTTT. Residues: CASSRGGDTQYF.

The CDR3 DNA follows: TGCGCCAGCAGCCAAGACGGGACAGGGGGCCGGAATGAGCAGTTCTTC. Amino acids: CASSQDGTGGRNEQFF. The chain is built from TRBV4-1 and TRBJ2-1; 12 positions match TRBD1. CDR3 size: 16 residues. With 0 bases clipped from V and 7 bases from J, the junction kept 4 bases outside the gene matches. CDR1 is MGHRA and CDR2 is YSYEKL in the germline V gene.

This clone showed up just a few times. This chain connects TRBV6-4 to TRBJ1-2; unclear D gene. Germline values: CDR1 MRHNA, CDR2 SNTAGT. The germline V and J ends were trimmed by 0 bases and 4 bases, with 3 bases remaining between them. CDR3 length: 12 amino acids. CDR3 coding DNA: TGTGCCAGCAGTGACTCCGGCTATGGCTACACCTTC. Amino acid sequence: CASSDSGYGYTF.

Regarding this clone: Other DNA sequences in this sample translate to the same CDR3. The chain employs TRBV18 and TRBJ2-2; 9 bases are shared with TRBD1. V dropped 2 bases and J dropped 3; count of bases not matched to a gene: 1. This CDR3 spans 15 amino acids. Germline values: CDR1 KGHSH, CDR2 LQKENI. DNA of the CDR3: TGTGCCAGCTCACCAAGACAGGGGGACACCGGGGAGCTGTTTTTT. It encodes CASSPRQGDTGELFF.

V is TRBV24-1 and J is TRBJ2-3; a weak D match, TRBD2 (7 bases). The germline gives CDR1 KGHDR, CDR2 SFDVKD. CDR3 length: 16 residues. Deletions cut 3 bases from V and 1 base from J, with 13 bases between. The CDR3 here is CATSDPRGAGTDTQYF. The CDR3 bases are TGTGCCACCAGTGATCCCCGGGGGGCCGGCACAGATACGCAGTATTTT.

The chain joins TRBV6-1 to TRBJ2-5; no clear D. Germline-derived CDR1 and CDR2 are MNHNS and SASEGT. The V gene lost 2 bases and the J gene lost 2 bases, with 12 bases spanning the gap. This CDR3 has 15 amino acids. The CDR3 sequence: CASSETSHLQETQYF. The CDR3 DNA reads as TGTGCCAGCAGTGAAACGTCCCACTTACAAGAGACCCAGTACTTC.

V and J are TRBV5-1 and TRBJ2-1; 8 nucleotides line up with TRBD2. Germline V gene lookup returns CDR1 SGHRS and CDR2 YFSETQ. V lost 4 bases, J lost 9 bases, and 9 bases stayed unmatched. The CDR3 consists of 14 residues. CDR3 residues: CASSPGTSGSEQFF. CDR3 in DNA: TGCGCCAGCAGCCCCGGGACTAGTGGCTCTGAGCAGTTCTTC.

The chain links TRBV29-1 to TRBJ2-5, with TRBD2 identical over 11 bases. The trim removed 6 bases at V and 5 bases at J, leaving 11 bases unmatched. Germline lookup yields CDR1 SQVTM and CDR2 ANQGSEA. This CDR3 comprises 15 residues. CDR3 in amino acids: CSVARLAGRGETQYF. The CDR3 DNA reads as TGCAGCGTCGCCAGACTAGCGGGACGAGGGGAGACCCAGTACTTC.

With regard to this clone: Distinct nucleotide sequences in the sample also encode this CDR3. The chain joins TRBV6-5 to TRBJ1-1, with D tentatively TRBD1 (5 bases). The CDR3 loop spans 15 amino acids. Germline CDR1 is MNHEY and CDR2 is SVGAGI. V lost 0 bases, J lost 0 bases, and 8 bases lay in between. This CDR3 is CASSYSQGMNTEAFF. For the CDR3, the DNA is TGTGCCAGCAGTTACTCCCAGGGAATGAACACTGAAGCTTTCTTT.